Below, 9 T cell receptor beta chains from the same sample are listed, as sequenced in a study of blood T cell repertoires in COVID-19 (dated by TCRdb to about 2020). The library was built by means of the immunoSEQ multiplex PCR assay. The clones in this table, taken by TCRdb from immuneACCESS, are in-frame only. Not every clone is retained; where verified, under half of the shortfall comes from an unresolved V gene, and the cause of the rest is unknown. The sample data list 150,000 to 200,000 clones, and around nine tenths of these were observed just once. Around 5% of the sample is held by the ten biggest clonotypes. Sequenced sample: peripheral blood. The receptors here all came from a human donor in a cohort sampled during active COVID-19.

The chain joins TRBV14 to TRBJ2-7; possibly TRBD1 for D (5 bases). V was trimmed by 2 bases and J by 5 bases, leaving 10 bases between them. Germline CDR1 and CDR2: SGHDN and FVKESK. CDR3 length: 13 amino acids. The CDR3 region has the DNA TGTGCCAGCAGCCAACAGGGAATCCACGAGCAGTACTTC. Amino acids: CASSQQGIHEQYF. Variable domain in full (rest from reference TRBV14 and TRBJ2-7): EAGVTQFPSHSVIEKGQTVTLRCDPISGHDNLYWYRRVMGKEIKFLLHFVKESKQDESGMPNNRFLAERTGGTYSTLKVQPAELEDSGVYFCASSQQGIHEQYFGPGTRLTVT.

CDR3 in DNA: TGCAGTGCCCCGAGGTATATTGAAGCTTTCTTT. Its translation: CSAPRYIEAFF. The V and J genes are TRBV20-1 and TRBJ1-1, with D hard to call. The CDR3 is made up of 11 amino acids. V shed 6 bases and J shed 7 bases, with 12 bases lying between them. CDR1 is DFQATT, CDR2 SNEGSKA, per germline (reference sequence).

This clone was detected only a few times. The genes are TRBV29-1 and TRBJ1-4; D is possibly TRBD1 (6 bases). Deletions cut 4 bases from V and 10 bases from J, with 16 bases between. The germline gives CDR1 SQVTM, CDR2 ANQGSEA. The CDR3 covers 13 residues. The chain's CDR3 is CSVARDKLSKLFF. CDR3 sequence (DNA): TGCAGCGTTGCCCGGGACAAGCTCTCAAAACTGTTTTTT.

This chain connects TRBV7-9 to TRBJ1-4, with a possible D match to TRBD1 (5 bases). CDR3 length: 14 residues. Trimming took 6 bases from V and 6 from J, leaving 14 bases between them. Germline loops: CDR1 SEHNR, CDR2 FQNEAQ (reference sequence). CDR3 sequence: CASSLPEGDEKLFF. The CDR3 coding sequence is TGTGCCAGCAGTCTCCCCGAAGGGGATGAAAAACTGTTTTTT.

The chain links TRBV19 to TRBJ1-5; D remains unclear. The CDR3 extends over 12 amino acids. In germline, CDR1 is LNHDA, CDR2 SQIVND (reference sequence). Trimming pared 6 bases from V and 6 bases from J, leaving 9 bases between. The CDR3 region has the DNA TGTGCCAGTAGCAATCCGGGTCAGCCCCAGCATTTT. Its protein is CASSNPGQPQHF.

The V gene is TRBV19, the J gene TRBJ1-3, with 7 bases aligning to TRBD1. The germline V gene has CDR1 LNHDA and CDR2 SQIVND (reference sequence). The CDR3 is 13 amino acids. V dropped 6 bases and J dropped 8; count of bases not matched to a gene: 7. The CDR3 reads CASSTGATDTIYF. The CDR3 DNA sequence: TGTGCCAGTAGCACAGGGGCAACAGACACCATATATTTT.

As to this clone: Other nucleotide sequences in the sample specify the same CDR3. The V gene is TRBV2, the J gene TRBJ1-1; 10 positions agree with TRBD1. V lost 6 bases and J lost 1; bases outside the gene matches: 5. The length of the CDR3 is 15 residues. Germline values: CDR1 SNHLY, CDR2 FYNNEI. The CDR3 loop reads CASSRDRGRNTEAFF. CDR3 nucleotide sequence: TGTGCCAGCAGCCGGGACAGGGGACGGAACACTGAAGCTTTCTTT.

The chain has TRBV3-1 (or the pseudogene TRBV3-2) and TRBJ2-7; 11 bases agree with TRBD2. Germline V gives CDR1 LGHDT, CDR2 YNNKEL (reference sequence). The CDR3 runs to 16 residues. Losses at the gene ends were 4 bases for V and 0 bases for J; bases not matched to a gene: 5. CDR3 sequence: CASSLAGGGSSYEQYF. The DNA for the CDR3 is TGTGCCAGCAGCCTAGCGGGAGGGGGGAGCTCCTACGAGCAGTACTTC.

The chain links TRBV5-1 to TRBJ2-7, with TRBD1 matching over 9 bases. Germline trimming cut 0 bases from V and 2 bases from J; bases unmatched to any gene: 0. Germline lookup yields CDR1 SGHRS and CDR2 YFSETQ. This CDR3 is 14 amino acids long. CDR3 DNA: TGCGCCAGCAGCTTGGGGGACAGGGCCTACGAGCAGTACTTC. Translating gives CASSLGDRAYEQYF. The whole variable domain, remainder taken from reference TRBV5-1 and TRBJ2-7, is KAGVTQTPRYLIKTRGQQVTLSCSPISGHRSVSWYQQTPGQGLQFLFEYFSETQRNKGNFPGRFSGRQFSNSRSEMNVSTLELGDSALYLCASSLGDRAYEQYFGPGTRLTVT.